This T cell receptor (beta chain) came from a study of T cells in localized non-small cell lung cancer. Study outcomes and limitations: Multi-region tumor sequencing was not done, so intratumor heterogeneity could not be excluded. The study found T cell clonality highest in uninvolved adjacent lung, above tumor. A median of around 60 clones ranked among the top 100 in tumor appeared in adjacent lung. Greater T cell density in blood accompanied longer overall survival.

In regard to this clone: Its antigen is as yet unknown.

Looked up from germline, CDR1 is KGHSH and CDR2 is LQKENI. V lost 3 bases and J 5 bases, leaving 19 bases between the germline ends. This CDR3 is 16 amino acids long. Assay used: immunoSEQ multiplex PCR; TCRdb lists only in-frame clones, some missing. The sample shows about 91,000 clones, roughly 89% of them seen only once. Sequenced here: peripheral blood, sampled before any cancer treatment. J is TRBJ1-2 and V is TRBV18; D is unclear. The clonotype comes from a man aged 35 to 69 with stage I squamous cell lung carcinoma. CDR3 sequence: CASSPPSARFIYGYTF. CDR3 DNA: TGTGCCAGCTCACCTCCCTCTGCCAGATTTATATATGGCTACACCTTC.